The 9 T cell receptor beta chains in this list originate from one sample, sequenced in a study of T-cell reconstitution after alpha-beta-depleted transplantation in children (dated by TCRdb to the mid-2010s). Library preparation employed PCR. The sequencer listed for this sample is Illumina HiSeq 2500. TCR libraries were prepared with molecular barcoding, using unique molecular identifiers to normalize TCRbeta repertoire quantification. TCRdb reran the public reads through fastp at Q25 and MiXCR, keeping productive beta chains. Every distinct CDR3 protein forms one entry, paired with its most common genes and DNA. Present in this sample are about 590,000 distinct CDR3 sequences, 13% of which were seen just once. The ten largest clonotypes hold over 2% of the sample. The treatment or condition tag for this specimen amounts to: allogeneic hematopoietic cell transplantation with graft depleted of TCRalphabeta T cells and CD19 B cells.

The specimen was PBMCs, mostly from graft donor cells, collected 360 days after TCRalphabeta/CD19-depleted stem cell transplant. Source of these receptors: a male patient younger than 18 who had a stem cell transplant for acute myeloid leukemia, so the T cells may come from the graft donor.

This chain's CDR3 is CASSPQRNNEQFF. The CDR3 region has the DNA TGTGCCAGCAGCCCCCAGCGGAACAATGAGCAGTTCTTC. The chain uses TRBV11-2 and TRBJ2-1; perhaps TRBD2 as D (5 bases). CDR1 SGHAT and CDR2 FQNNGV come from the germline V gene. The CDR3 has 13 residues. The germline V and J ends were trimmed by 5 bases and 5 bases, with 10 bases remaining between them.

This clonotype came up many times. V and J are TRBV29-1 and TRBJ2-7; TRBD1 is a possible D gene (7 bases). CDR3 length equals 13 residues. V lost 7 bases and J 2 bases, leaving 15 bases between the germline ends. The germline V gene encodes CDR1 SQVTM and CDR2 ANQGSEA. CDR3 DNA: TGCAGCGCCCTGACAGGGAGGACCTACGAGCAGTACTTC. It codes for CSALTGRTYEQYF.

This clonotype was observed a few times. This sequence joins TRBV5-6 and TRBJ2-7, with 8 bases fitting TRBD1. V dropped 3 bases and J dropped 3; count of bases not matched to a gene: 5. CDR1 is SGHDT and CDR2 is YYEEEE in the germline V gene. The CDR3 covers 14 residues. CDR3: CASSSGQDHYEQYF. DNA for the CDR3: TGTGCCAGCAGCTCGGGACAGGACCACTACGAGCAGTACTTC.

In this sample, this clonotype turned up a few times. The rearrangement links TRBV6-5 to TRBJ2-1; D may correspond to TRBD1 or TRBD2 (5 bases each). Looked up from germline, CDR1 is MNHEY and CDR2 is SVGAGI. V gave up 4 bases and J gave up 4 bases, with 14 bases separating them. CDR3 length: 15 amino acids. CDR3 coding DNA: TGTGCCAGCAGTTCTGAGCCGGGGCTTTACAATGAGCAGTTCTTC. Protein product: CASSSEPGLYNEQFF.

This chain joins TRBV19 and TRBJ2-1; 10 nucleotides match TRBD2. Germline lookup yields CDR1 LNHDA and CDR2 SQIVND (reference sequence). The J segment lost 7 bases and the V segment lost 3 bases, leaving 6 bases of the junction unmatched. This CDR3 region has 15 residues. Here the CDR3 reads CASSIPSGSPNEQFF. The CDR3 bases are TGTGCCAGTAGTATCCCTAGCGGGAGTCCTAATGAGCAGTTCTTC.

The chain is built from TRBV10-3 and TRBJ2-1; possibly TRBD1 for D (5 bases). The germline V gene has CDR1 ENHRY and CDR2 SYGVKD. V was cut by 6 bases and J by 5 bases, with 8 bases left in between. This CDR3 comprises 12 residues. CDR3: CAIRGADNEQFF. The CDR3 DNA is TGTGCCATCAGAGGGGCCGACAATGAGCAGTTCTTC.

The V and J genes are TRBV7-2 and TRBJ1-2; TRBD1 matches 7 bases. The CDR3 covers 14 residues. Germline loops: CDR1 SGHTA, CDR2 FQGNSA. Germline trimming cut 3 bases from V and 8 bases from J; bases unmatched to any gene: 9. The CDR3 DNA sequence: TGTGCCAGCAGCTTTACAGGGGCTCCTCGGGGCTACACCTTC. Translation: CASSFTGAPRGYTF.

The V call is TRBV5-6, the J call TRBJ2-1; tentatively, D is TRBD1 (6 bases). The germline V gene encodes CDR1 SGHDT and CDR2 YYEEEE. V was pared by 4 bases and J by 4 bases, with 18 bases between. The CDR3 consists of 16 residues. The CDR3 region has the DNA TGTGCCAGCAGCAGGGGACACCCGACTATTTACAATGAGCAGTTCTTC. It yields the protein CASSRGHPTIYNEQFF.

CDR3 DNA sequence: TGTGCCAGCAGGGGCGGGACTAGCGTTCGTTCCAGCACAGATACGCAGTATTTT. Its protein product is CASRGGTSVRSSTDTQYF. The rearrangement links TRBV12-3 or TRBV12-4 to TRBJ2-3; 10 nucleotides align to TRBD2. The CDR3 loop spans 18 amino acids. The trim removed 6 bases at V and 0 bases at J, leaving 12 bases unmatched.